The entry below describes one TCR beta chain. The data originate from a study of CDR3 diversity in severe acne. Each CDR3 protein gets one entry after TCRdb re-called the PCR reads with MiXCR. In the table there are more than 70,000 distinct CDR3 sequences, 45% to 55% of which are singletons. CDR1 is MGHDK, CDR2 SYGVNS, per germline. V lost 3 bases, J lost 8 bases, and 17 bases lay in between. CDR3 length equals 15 residues. The V call is TRBV25-1, the J call TRBJ1-5; D gene uncertain. The sequence was obtained from a male donor in good health, serving as a control. The sequenced sample was blood. The CDR3 loop is CASSDPSGSSKPQHF. The CDR3 DNA is TGTGCCAGCAGTGACCCCAGCGGGAGCAGCAAGCCCCAGCATTTT.